Sequencing of this T cell receptor beta chain was carried out in a study of human T cells and chemical hapten exposure. TCRdb called the RACE reads again in MiXCR, with one record for every CDR3 protein. The sample includes around 380,000 distinct CDR3 sequences, 4% to 5.5% of them seen just once. Time point defined: patch test 1, 2 weeks after DPC sensitization. Documented treatment: therapeutic diphenylcyclopropenone sensitization with weekly scalp DPC. Looked up from germline, CDR1 is SQVTM and CDR2 is ANQGSEA. The length of the CDR3 is 13 residues. The germline V and J ends were trimmed by 4 bases and 6 bases, with 15 bases remaining between them.

The source was whole blood, collected in connection with sensitization to the hapten diphenylcyclopropenone (DPC). The sequence was collected from a woman in her 50s with alopecia areata. Some clones in this sample may be carry-over from other donors' samples. The V gene is TRBV29-1, the J gene TRBJ1-2; D is undetermined. CDR3: CSVVGGLRDGYTF. The CDR3, as DNA: TGCAGCGTTGTTGGAGGGCTCAGAGATGGCTACACCTTC.